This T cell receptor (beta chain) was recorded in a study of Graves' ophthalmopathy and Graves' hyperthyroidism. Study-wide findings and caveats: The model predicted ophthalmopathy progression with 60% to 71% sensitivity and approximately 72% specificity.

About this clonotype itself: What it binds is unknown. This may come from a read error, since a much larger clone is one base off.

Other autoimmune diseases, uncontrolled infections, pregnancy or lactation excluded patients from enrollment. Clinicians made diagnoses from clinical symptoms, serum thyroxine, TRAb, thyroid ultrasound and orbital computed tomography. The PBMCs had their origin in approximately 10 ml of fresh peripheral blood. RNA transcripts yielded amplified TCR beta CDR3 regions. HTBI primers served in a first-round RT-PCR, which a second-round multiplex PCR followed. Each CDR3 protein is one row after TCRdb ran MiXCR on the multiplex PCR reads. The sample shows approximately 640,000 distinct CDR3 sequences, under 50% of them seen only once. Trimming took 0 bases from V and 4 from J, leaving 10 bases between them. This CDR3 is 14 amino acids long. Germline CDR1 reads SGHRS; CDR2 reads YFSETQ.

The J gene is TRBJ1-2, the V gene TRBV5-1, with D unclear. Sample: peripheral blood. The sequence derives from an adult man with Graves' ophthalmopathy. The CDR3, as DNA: TGCGCCAGCAGCTTGGCCGTTGGAGGCTATGGCTACACCTTC. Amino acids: CASSLAVGGYGYTF.